Listed below are T cell receptor beta chains from one sample, sequenced in a study of PD-1 blockade in classical Hodgkin lymphoma. The table came from immunoSEQ multiplex PCR; TCRdb's copy has only in-frame clones and leaves some out. The sample comprises more than 30,000 clones, 88% of which are singletons, and 1.2% rests with the top ten. Sequences were obtained from CD4+ T cells from blood. The receptors were gathered from a human donor with classical Hodgkin lymphoma. The CDR3 runs from the conserved cysteine through the conserved F or W. The D gene is left open where the match is weak. For some rows the clone size is stated as once, few or many, or as a class when expanded; others skip it.

NA | TRBD2 | TRBJ2-1 | TRBV9 | CASTPGPLAGASGDEQFF | TGTGCCAGCACCCCAGGCCCGCTAGCGGGAGCATCCGGGGATGAGCAGTTCTTC
NA | NA | TRBJ1-2 | TRBV6-5 | CASSYGEGGTWYGYTF | TGTGCCAGCAGTTATGGTGAAGGGGGAACCTGGTATGGCTACACCTTC
few | NA | TRBJ2-7 | TRBV5-1 | CASSLGTYEQYF | TGCGCCAGCAGCTTGGGGACCTACGAGCAGTACTTC
NA | TRBD2 | TRBJ2-1 | TRBV13 | CASSPGLAGGNSYNEQFF | TGTGCCAGCAGCCCGGGACTAGCGGGAGGGAACTCCTACAATGAGCAGTTCTTC
NA | TRBD1 | TRBJ1-1 | TRBV18 | CASSPSLDREAFF | TGTGCCAGCTCGCCGAGTCTGGACAGGGAAGCTTTCTTT
NA | TRBD1 | TRBJ1-5 | TRBV28 | CASSAATGNNQPQHF | TGTGCCAGCAGCGCTGCGACAGGGAACAATCAGCCCCAGCATTTT
few | NA | TRBJ1-1 | TRBV6-5 | CASRSVVGTEAFF | TGTGCCAGCAGAAGTGTGGTTGGCACTGAAGCTTTCTTT
few | NA | TRBJ1-1 | TRBV7-3 | CASSSRPWNTEAFF | TGTGCCAGCAGCTCTCGACCTTGGAACACTGAAGCTTTCTTT
NA | NA | TRBJ2-1 | TRBV11-2 | CASSPPGGLRQFF | TGTGCCAGCAGCCCCCCCGGGGGACTCCGGCAGTTCTTC
NA | TRBD2 | TRBJ2-3 | TRBV18 | CASSPGRVDTQYF | TGTGCCAGCTCCCCAGGGAGGGTAGATACGCAGTATTTT
few | NA | TRBJ1-2 | TRBV2 | CASSGEGANGYTF | TGTGCCAGCAGTGGGGAGGGCGCCAATGGCTACACCTTC
NA | NA | TRBJ2-2 | TRBV11-3 | CASSFLGRGGYSGELFF | TGTGCCAGCAGCTTTTTGGGCAGGGGAGGATATAGCGGGGAGCTGTTTTTT
NA | NA | TRBJ2-7 | TRBV7-5 | CASSLGAGSYEQYF | TGTGCCAGCAGCTTAGGAGCGGGGTCCTACGAGCAGTACTTC
NA | NA | TRBJ1-2 | TRBV6-5 | CASSSVLRVGYGYTF | TGTGCCAGCAGTTCCGTCCTCAGGGTCGGCTATGGCTACACCTTC
NA | NA | TRBJ1-3 | TRBV15 | CATSSGLGSGNTIYF | TGTGCCACCAGCAGTGGGCTGGGATCTGGAAACACCATATATTTT
NA | NA | TRBJ2-4 | TRBV6-1 | CASLRDIGAKNIQYF | TGTGCCAGCTTGCGGGACATTGGTGCCAAAAACATTCAGTACTTC
NA | NA | TRBJ1-2 | TRBV19 | CASSMLGYGYTF | TGTGCCAGTAGTATGCTGGGGTATGGCTACACCTTC
NA | TRBD2 | TRBJ2-1 | TRBV11-3 | CASRRTSGSGDEQFF | TGTGCCAGCAGGAGGACTAGCGGGAGCGGGGATGAGCAGTTCTTC
NA | NA | TRBJ1-2 | TRBV7-2 | CASSFSGALYGYTF | TGTGCCAGCAGCTTTTCCGGGGCCCTCTATGGCTACACCTTC
few | NA | TRBJ1-5 | TRBV7-2 | CASSLGIKGPQHF | TGTGCCAGCAGCTTAGGGATAAAAGGGCCCCAGCATTTT